Presented here are 8 T cell receptor beta chains from one specimen sequenced in a study of CD8 T cells in Susac syndrome. Random hexamers were used to reverse transcribe an amount of about 0.45 to 1 ug RNA. TCRdb called the immunoSEQ multiplex PCR reads again in MiXCR, with one record for every CDR3 protein. The sample has about 140,000 distinct CDR3 sequences; approximately 95% are singletons. The sample was CD8+ T cells from PBMCs. These receptors were collected from a human donor with Susac syndrome.

The rearrangement joins TRBV27 to TRBJ2-6; a weak D match, TRBD2 (5 bases). Germline V gives CDR1 MNHEY, CDR2 SMNVEV (reference sequence). Trimming cost V 7 bases and J 3 bases, with 10 bases left between them. This CDR3 spans 14 amino acids. The CDR3 loop is CASKEEVGANVLTF. The DNA for the CDR3 is TGTGCCAGCAAGGAGGAAGTTGGGGCCAACGTCCTGACTTTC.

The chain employs TRBV19 and TRBJ2-5; 10 bases align to TRBD2. J was trimmed by 5 bases and V by 0 bases; bases with no gene match: 12. Germline loops: CDR1 LNHDA, CDR2 SQIVND (reference sequence). This CDR3 region has 18 residues. The CDR3 here is CASSIDQSLAGEDETQYF. The CDR3 DNA sequence: TGTGCCAGTAGTATAGATCAAAGCCTAGCGGGAGAGGATGAGACCCAGTACTTC.

This clonotype was recorded only once. The chain links TRBV4-1 to TRBJ2-4; TRBD1 matches at 12 bases. The J segment lost 8 bases and the V segment lost 4 bases, leaving 12 bases of the junction unmatched. Per germline, CDR1 MGHRA and CDR2 YSYEKL. The CDR3 has 17 residues. The CDR3 is CASSPGQGARGSDIQYF. In DNA, the CDR3 is TGCGCCAGCAGCCCGGGACAGGGGGCGCGGGGGTCGGACATTCAGTACTTC.

Only one count was recorded for this clonotype. This sequence joins TRBV6-5 and TRBJ1-3, with 10 bases identical to TRBD1. Germline values: CDR1 MNHEY, CDR2 SVGAGI. Germline trimming cut 6 bases from V and 3 bases from J; bases unmatched to any gene: 5. The CDR3 sequence is 15 residues long. This CDR3 reads CASSLDRGHGNTIYF. DNA for the CDR3: TGTGCCAGCAGCCTCGACAGGGGGCATGGAAACACCATATATTTT.

The V and J genes are TRBV24-1 and TRBJ2-1, with D perhaps matching TRBD1 or TRBD2 (5 bases each). CDR1 KGHDR and CDR2 SFDVKD come from the germline V gene. V was trimmed by 5 bases and J by 4 bases, leaving 11 bases between them. This CDR3 has 14 residues. CDR3 sequence: CATSALWGYNEQFF. The CDR3 DNA reads TGTGCCACCAGTGCCTTGTGGGGGTACAATGAGCAGTTCTTC.

J is TRBJ2-5 and V is TRBV24-1; TRBD1 matches at 7 bases. Germline-derived CDR1 and CDR2 are KGHDR and SFDVKD. This CDR3 is built from 15 residues. With 5 bases clipped from V and 0 bases from J, the junction kept 5 bases outside the gene matches. Here the CDR3 reads CATSATGENQETQYF. In DNA form, the CDR3 reads TGTGCCACCAGTGCCACAGGGGAGAACCAAGAGACCCAGTACTTC.

This chain joins TRBV23-1 and TRBJ2-7; D is unclear. TRBV23-1 is an ORF; its function is uncertain. The CDR3 contains 12 residues. V was cut by 8 bases and J by 4 bases, with 12 bases left in between. As DNA, the CDR3 is TGCGCCAGCCTACAGCCCCCTTACGAGCAGTACTTC. It is translated as CASLQPPYEQYF.

This clonotype was recorded a few times. V gene TRBV18 combines with J gene TRBJ2-3; D remains ambiguous. This CDR3 region has 10 residues. Trimming stripped 6 bases from V and 4 bases from J, with 2 bases between. Germline CDR1 KGHSH, CDR2 LQKENI. Here the CDR3 DNA reads TGTGCCAGCTCCTCAGATACGCAGTATTTT. Amino acids: CASSSDTQYF.